This entry features one T cell receptor (beta chain) sequence. Its antigen is unknown. Splitting the CD4+ cells yielded a CD45RA+ naive subset and a CD45RA-negative memory subset. Libraries were prepared by immunoSEQ multiplex PCR; TCRdb keeps only in-frame clonotypes and omits some of them. This table has roughly 1 million clones, 75% to 80% appearing once. This entry comes from a study of shared clonotypes between healthy human individuals. General observations from the study: Unshared clonotypes carried lower generation probabilities than those common to all four donors.

The receptor was isolated from a man between 18 and 35 years old in good health. Some clones in this sample may be carry-over from other donors' samples. The sequenced sample consisted of memory CD4+ T cells from PBMCs. Subset described: CD45RA-negative fraction.

CDR3 residues: CASSSGTGRTGELFF. The CDR3, as DNA: TGTGCCAGCAGTTCCGGGACAGGGAGAACCGGGGAGCTGTTTTTT. The rearrangement joins TRBV5-4 to TRBJ2-2, with 9 bases aligning to TRBD1. CDR3 length equals 15 residues. Germline loops: CDR1 SGHNT, CDR2 YYREEE (reference sequence). V shed 5 bases and J 5 bases; nucleotides not matched to a gene: 7.